These 5 T cell receptor beta chains originate from one sample sequenced in a study of cytomegalovirus exposure and HLA in healthy donors. A multiplex PCR was run with 60 Vbeta primers and 13 Jbeta primers. Sequenced by immunoSEQ multiplex PCR; TCRdb stores in-frame clones only, minus some. The sample records some 150,000 clones, about four fifths being singletons. The sample was PBMCs. These receptors were obtained from a woman aged 45-59 years in good health and CMV-seronegative.

The CDR3 coding sequence is TGTGCCAGCAGCGCAGGGACAGACCGCGGCAGAAGAGCTTTCTTT. This gives the protein CASSAGTDRGRRAFF. The chain couples TRBV9 to TRBJ1-1; 7 positions match TRBD1. Looked up from germline, CDR1 is SGDLS and CDR2 is YYNGEE. This CDR3 region has 15 residues. V trimming: 3 bases; J trimming: 10 bases; junction bases outside the gene matches: 15. The full variable domain, its missing parts supplied by reference TRBV9 and TRBJ1-1, is DSGVTQTPKHLITATGQRVTLRCSPRSGDLSVYWYQQSLDQGLQFLIQYYNGEERAKGNILERFSAQQFPDLHSELNLSSLELGDSALYFCASSAGTDRGRRAFFGQGTRLTVV.

In its sample, this clone was seen once. The rearrangement links TRBV7-2 to TRBJ1-4; D ambiguous. V lost 1 base and J 8 bases, leaving 11 bases between the germline ends. This CDR3 is built from 14 residues. Germline V gene sequence: CDR1 SGHTA, CDR2 FQGNSA. CDR3 in amino acids: CASSLGSSEEKLFF. The DNA for the CDR3 is TGTGCCAGCAGCTTAGGGAGCAGTGAGGAAAAACTGTTTTTT.

The chain's CDR3 is CASSVAPTGTGAYEQYF. CDR3 DNA sequence: TGTGCCAGCAGCGTAGCTCCGACCGGGACAGGGGCCTACGAGCAGTACTTC. V and J are TRBV9 and TRBJ2-7, with TRBD1 identical over 10 bases. The CDR3 extends over 17 amino acids. Germline V gives CDR1 SGDLS, CDR2 YYNGEE. Germline trimming cut 0 bases from V and 2 bases from J; bases unmatched to any gene: 8.

V usage is TRBV6-1 and J usage is TRBJ2-1, with no clear D. Trimming shortened V by 6 bases and J by 0 bases, and 12 bases separated the two germline ends. CDR1 is MNHNS, CDR2 SASEGT, per germline. The CDR3 runs 15 residues. The CDR3 loop reads CASSLQFRSYNEQFF. CDR3 nucleotides: TGTGCCAGCAGCCTCCAGTTCCGCTCCTACAATGAGCAGTTCTTC.

In its sample, this clone was seen once. This chain uses TRBV5-4 with TRBJ2-3; TRBD2 agrees at 16 bases. CDR3 size: 18 residues. Germline trimming cut 0 bases from V and 3 bases from J; bases unmatched to any gene: 4. CDR1 is SGHNT, CDR2 YYREEE, per germline (reference sequence). The CDR3 DNA follows: TGTGCCAGCAGCTTGGGGGGGACTAGCGGGAGGGCAACAGATACGCAGTATTTT. Amino acid sequence: CASSLGGTSGRATDTQYF.